The 14 T cell receptor delta chains below come from one sample, sequenced in a study of gammadelta T cells in human blood. TCRdb re-called clones from the RT-PCR reads via CATT. The sample has around 1,200 delta-chain clones; less than 9% are singletons. Input material: non-Vgamma9Vdelta2 gamma-delta T cells from adult blood. Receptors were obtained from a human donor.

The rearrangement joins TRDV1 to TRDJ1; 10 positions match TRDD3. This CDR3 contains 20 residues. The ends lost 2 bases at V and 1 base at J; junction bases unmatched: 16. Germline V lookup: CDR1 TSWWSYY, CDR2 QGS. CDR3 loop: CALGENSLQRLGDATDKLIF. The CDR3 nucleotides read TGTGCTCTTGGGGAAAATTCCCTACAGAGACTGGGGGATGCCACCGATAAACTCATCTTT.

In its sample, this clone ranks as large. The rearrangement joins TRAV38-2/DV8 to TRDJ1; D could derive from TRDD2 or TRDD3 (6 bases each). The CDR3 runs 19 residues. V shed 0 bases and J shed 0 bases, with 21 bases lying between them. Germline-derived CDR1 and CDR2 are TSESDYY and QEAYKQQN. The CDR3 DNA reads TGTGCTTATAGGAGCGGCTTCCTCCCATGGGGGCCGTACACCGATAAACTCATCTTT. As protein: CAYRSGFLPWGPYTDKLIF.

This clone is classed as hyperexpanded. The sample holds other DNA sequences that translate to the same CDR3. V gene TRDV3 combines with J gene TRDJ1, with 7 positions matching TRDD2. The junction had 31 bases not matched to a gene; V was cut back by 3 bases and J by 0 bases. The CDR3 loop spans 22 amino acids. CDR1 TVYSNPD and CDR2 GDNSRS come from the germline V gene (reference sequence). The CDR3 is CAFLSREIFPTFNLGYTDKLIF. CDR3 coding DNA: TGTGCCTTCCTCAGCAGAGAGATATTTCCTACGTTTAACCTGGGATACACCGATAAACTCATCTTT. The variable domain in full, completed from reference TRDV3 and TRDJ1, reads CDKVTQSSPDQTVASGSEVVLLCTYDTVYSNPDLFWYRIRPDYSFQFVFYGDNSRSEGADFTQGRFSVKHILTQKAFHLVISPVRTEDSATYYCAFLSREIFPTFNLGYTDKLIFGKGTRVTVEP.

This chain links TRDV1 with TRDJ1; 8 nucleotides agree with TRDD3. Germline CDR1 reads TSWWSYY; CDR2 reads QGS. V trimming: 0 bases; J trimming: 0 bases; junction bases outside the gene matches: 24. This CDR3 spans 23 amino acids. Here the CDR3 DNA reads TGTGCTCTTGGGGAACTTAATCGGGTTCCTCCGGGCCTATACTGGGGGTACACCGATAAACTCATCTTT. Its protein product is CALGELNRVPPGLYWGYTDKLIF.

This clone was recorded a few times. The chain combines TRDV3 with TRDJ1; TRDD3 matches 10 bases. This CDR3 is 20 amino acids long. With 5 bases clipped from V and 0 bases from J, the junction kept 24 bases outside the gene matches. Per germline, CDR1 TVYSNPD and CDR2 GDNSRS (reference sequence). CDR3 amino acids: CAGQIPTLLGDQGYTDKLIF. The CDR3 DNA reads as TGTGCCGGCCAAATTCCTACGCTACTGGGGGATCAGGGGTACACCGATAAACTCATCTTT.

This clone is labeled as medium-sized. This chain links TRAV38-2/DV8 with TRDJ1, with TRDD2 as a possible D gene (9 bases). Trimming shortened V by 4 bases and J by 3 bases, and 34 bases separated the two germline ends. This CDR3 is built from 21 residues. Germline CDR1 reads TSESDYY; CDR2 reads QEAYKQQN. CDR3 coding DNA: TGTGCTTATAGGTCGAGGCCTTCCTACGCCTGGGGGACACCCCTCGCCGATAAACTCATCTTT. It translates to CAYRSRPSYAWGTPLADKLIF.

In this sample, this clone is medium-sized (0.01 to 0.1%). The same CDR3 can be traced to other DNA sequences in this sample. The rearrangement joins TRAV29/DV5 to TRDJ1; 13 nucleotides line up with TRDD3. CDR3 length: 25 residues. V dropped 0 bases and J dropped 2; count of bases not matched to a gene: 31. The V gene's germline CDR1 is NSMFDY and CDR2 ISSIKDK. The CDR3 coding sequence is TGTGCAGCAAGCGCTGACCCTCGGAGGCTACTGGGGGATACGCGTTCTTCTCTAAGGACCGATAAACTCATCTTT. Protein: CAASADPRRLLGDTRSSLRTDKLIF.

This clone is medium-sized (0.01 to 0.1%). The chain has TRAV29/DV5 and TRDJ1; possibly TRDD2 or TRDD3 for D (7 bases each). The CDR3 length is 22 residues. Trimming pared 0 bases from V and 3 bases from J, leaving 36 bases between. The germline V gene encodes CDR1 NSMFDY and CDR2 ISSIKDK. CDR3 in DNA: TGTGCAGCAAGCGAGAGTTCCTACCAAGGGTTGAGTACTGGGGTTTTATCCGATAAACTCATCTTT. Translation: CAASESSYQGLSTGVLSDKLIF.

This clone is labeled medium-sized. The chain carries TRAV38-2/DV8 and TRDJ1; the match to TRDD3 covers 8 bases. The CDR3 loop spans 21 amino acids. V was clipped by 2 bases and J by 0 bases; unmatched bases: 21. CDR1 and CDR2 from the germline V gene are TSESDYY and QEAYKQQN. CDR3 DNA sequence: TGTGCTTATAGGAGGGTTGCCTTTCATGAGCCGGGGGATAGAAACACCGATAAACTCATCTTT. Its protein is CAYRRVAFHEPGDRNTDKLIF.

This clone is termed medium-sized. The chain uses TRDV1 and TRDJ1, with TRDD3 matching over 9 bases. CDR3 length: 17 amino acids. CDR1 and CDR2 (germline): TSWWSYY, QGS. J was trimmed by 11 bases and V by 3 bases; bases with no gene match: 19. In DNA, the CDR3 is TGTGCTCTTGGGGACAGGACTAAAATGGGGGATAAGAGGGGGCTCATCTTT. Translating it yields CALGDRTKMGDKRGLIF.

This clone ranks as medium-sized. The chain recombines TRDV1 with TRDJ1; D not certain. From germline, CDR1 is TSWWSYY and CDR2 QGS. V lost 0 bases to trimming and J lost 0 bases, with 17 bases between them. This CDR3 comprises 18 residues. CDR3 sequence reads: CALGELFFPTLYTDKLIF. CDR3 nucleotides: TGTGCTCTTGGGGAACTATTTTTCCCGACTCTGTACACCGATAAACTCATCTTT.

This clone is termed large. The rearrangement uses TRDV1 and TRDJ1, with D possibly matching TRDD3 (6 bases). The germline gives CDR1 TSWWSYY, CDR2 QGS. V was cut by 6 bases and J by 0 bases, with 23 bases left in between. This CDR3 has 18 residues. CDR3 region: CALGLLTSRGTYTDKLIF. The CDR3 DNA sequence: TGTGCTCTTGGACTCTTGACGTCCCGGGGGACGTACACCGATAAACTCATCTTT.

The chain uses TRDV1 and TRDJ1; D uncertain. Trimming took off 0 bases at V and 6 bases at J, with 29 bases between the two ends. This CDR3 has 20 residues. CDR1 is TSWWSYY and CDR2 is QGS in the germline V gene. CDR3 in amino acids: CALGELKPPFSHPLLNKLIF. In nucleotides, the CDR3 is TGTGCTCTTGGGGAACTCAAACCTCCGTTCTCCCACCCCCTCCTCAATAAACTCATCTTT.

This clone ranks as medium-sized. The gene calls are TRDV1 and TRDJ1; 9 nucleotides align to TRDD2. The CDR3 runs 18 residues. Germline CDR1 is TSWWSYY and CDR2 is QGS. V dropped 1 base and J dropped 10; count of bases not matched to a gene: 19. For the CDR3, the DNA is TGTGCTCTTGGGGAACCGGTCCCCCGGCCTTCCTACGGGGATCGACTCATCTTT. Its translation is CALGEPVPRPSYGDRLIF.